Below, 27 T cell receptor beta chains from the same sample are listed, as sequenced in a study of tumor-infiltrating lymphocytes in primary liver carcinoma. Total RNA amounting to 500 ng was the source from which TCR beta cDNA was made with a constant-region primer. Three nested multiplex PCR rounds, a slightly modified ARM-PCR method, built the TCR beta libraries. Both of the initial two PCR rounds ran for about 9 cycles and employed TRBV1-TRBV30 forward primers alongside a C-beta reverse primer. MiXCR, applied by TCRdb to the multiplex PCR reads, yields one record per CDR3 protein. The sample has almost 200,000 distinct CDR3 sequences, almost 65% seen once. Out of unsorted whole blood came the blood RNA, and germline DNA was extracted as well. Source material: peripheral blood. These receptors came from a woman aged 60-75 years with primary liver carcinoma and hepatitis B virus infection.

This clonotype was detected once. The CDR3 bases are TGTGCCAGCACTCTAATCTATACAGAGGCTAGCTCCTACGAGCAGTACTTC. It specifies CASTLIYTEASSYEQYF. J is TRBJ2-7 and V is TRBV11-2; no reliable D call. The CDR3 totals 17 residues. Trimming removed 7 bases at V and 0 bases at J, with 22 bases between. CDR1 and CDR2 (germline): SGHAT, FQNNGV.

Comment on this clonotype: Relative to the germline gene, one junction end is altered; a read error may explain this. The J gene is TRBJ2-7, the V gene TRBV11-2; tentatively, D is TRBD2 (6 bases). Per germline, CDR1 SGHAT and CDR2 FQNNGV. The CDR3 extends over 15 amino acids. CDR3 residues: CASSLGAGSGYEQYF. The CDR3 DNA sequence: TGTGCCAGCAGTTTAGGTGCGGGAAGTGGCTACGAGCAGTACTTC.

This clonotype has just a few counts. The rearrangement joins TRBV28 to TRBJ2-1, with 9 bases that match TRBD2. Germline trimming cut 4 bases from V and 7 bases from J; bases unmatched to any gene: 11. Germline assignment: CDR1 MDHEN and CDR2 SYDVKM. The CDR3 extends over 16 amino acids. The CDR3 loop reads CASSSPLAGRGNEQFF. The CDR3 bases are TGTGCCAGCAGTTCCCCTCTAGCGGGACGGGGGAATGAGCAGTTCTTC.

As to this clonotype: A much larger clone differs by one base, so this may be a read error. The J gene is TRBJ1-1, the V gene TRBV12-3 or TRBV12-4; possible D gene TRBD1, 5 bases. The CDR3 length is 15 residues. With 4 bases removed from V and 8 bases from J, the gap between germline ends came to 20 bases. CDR3 loop: CASSSPSGVVSEAFF. CDR3 bases: TGTGCCAGCAGTTCCCCCTCGGGGGTGGTTTCCGAAGCTTTCTTT.

As for this clonotype: This likely comes from a read error, as the CDR3 has no conserved phenylalanine or tryptophan at its end. The chain recombines TRBV12-3 or TRBV12-4 with TRBJ1-1; TRBD1 is a possible D gene (5 bases). V was clipped by 6 bases and J by 0 bases, with 11 bases between them. The CDR3 sequence is 14 residues long. This chain's CDR3 is CASSTGAVNTEAFL. The CDR3 nucleotides read TGTGCCAGCAGCACCGGGGCGGTGAACACTGAAGCTTTCCTT.

As to this clonotype: Just one base apart from a much larger clone, this may be a read error. This sequence joins TRBV6-1 and TRBJ1-1; D is undetermined. The germline V gene encodes CDR1 MNHNS and CDR2 SASEGT. This CDR3 comprises 13 residues. The DNA of the CDR3 is TGTGCCGGCAGTGAACGATTAAGGCCGGAAGCTTTCTTT. Encoded protein: CAGSERLRPEAFF.

CDR3 residues: CASSHRDRGLGGELFF. The CDR3 nucleotides are TGTGCCAGCAGTCACCGGGACAGGGGTTTGGGCGGGGAGCTGTTTTTT. The chain is built from TRBV6-5 and TRBJ2-2, with 10 bases aligning to TRBD1. Germline V gene lookup returns CDR1 MNHEY and CDR2 SVGAGI. The CDR3 has 16 residues. Germline trimming cut 5 bases from V and 7 bases from J; bases unmatched to any gene: 10.

In regard to this clonotype: With a much larger clone just one base away, this may be a read error. This chain joins TRBV6-5 and TRBJ1-4; tentative D call: TRBD1 (5 bases). CDR3 length equals 15 residues. Germline V gives CDR1 MNHEY, CDR2 SVGAGI. The CDR3 nucleotides are TGTGCCATCAGTTACTCGAGGGGAACTAATGAAAAACTGTTTTTT. As protein: CAISYSRGTNEKLFF.

As for this clonotype: Its ends do not fully match the called genes, so a read error is possible. The genes are TRBV6-5 and TRBJ1-3; maybe TRBD1 (5 bases). This CDR3 region has 14 residues. The germline gives CDR1 MNHEY, CDR2 SVGAGI. The CDR3 loop reads CANTGGSSGNTIYF. Here the CDR3 DNA reads TGTGCCAACACTGGGGGGAGCTCTGGGAACACCATATATTTT.

This clonotype was counted a few times. The chain carries TRBV19 and TRBJ2-7, with a tentative D call TRBD2 (5 bases). The CDR3 is 11 amino acids. V lost 5 bases to trimming and J lost 6 bases, with 8 bases between them. Germline CDR1 and CDR2: LNHDA and SQIVND (reference sequence). As DNA, the CDR3 is TGTGCCAGTAGTCGGGGTTCCGAGCAGTACTTC. Its protein product is CASSRGSEQYF.

This clonotype was detected ten times or more. The gene calls are TRBV29-1 and TRBJ1-1; 9 nucleotides align to TRBD1. The ends lost 6 bases at V and 4 bases at J; junction bases unmatched: 12. CDR3 size: 15 residues. Germline CDR1 SQVTM, CDR2 ANQGSEA. For the CDR3, the DNA is TGCAGCGTCGTCGCCGGGACAGGGCGCACCACTGAAGCTTTCTTT. This gives the protein CSVVAGTGRTTEAFF.

V gene TRBV5-1 combines with J gene TRBJ2-1; D possibly matches TRBD1 or TRBD2 (5 bases each). With 4 bases removed from V and 8 bases from J, the gap between germline ends came to 13 bases. The CDR3 is made up of 13 amino acids. Germline V gene data show CDR1 as SGHRS and CDR2 as YFSETQ. In DNA form, the CDR3 reads TGCGCCAGCAGCGTAGAGGGACCCCATGAGCAGTTCTTC. Protein: CASSVEGPHEQFF. Full variable domain (remainder filled in from reference TRBV5-1 and TRBJ2-1): KAGVTQTPRYLIKTRGQQVTLSCSPISGHRSVSWYQQTPGQGLQFLFEYFSETQRNKGNFPGRFSGRQFSNSRSEMNVSTLELGDSALYLCASSVEGPHEQFFGPGTRLTVL.

Details on this clonotype: A much bigger clone sits one base away, suggesting this may be a read error. The chain joins TRBV12-3 or TRBV12-4 to TRBJ2-3; TRBD2 aligns across 12 bases. This CDR3 has 15 residues. Written as DNA, the CDR3 is TGTGTCAGCAGTTTTCGGCTAGCGGGAGGGGATACGCAGTATTTT. Its protein is CVSSFRLAGGDTQYF.

This clonotype is a singleton in its sample. The chain joins TRBV28 to TRBJ2-2, with no clear D. With 3 bases removed from V and 1 base from J, the gap between germline ends came to 15 bases. The germline V gene has CDR1 MDHEN and CDR2 SYDVKM. The CDR3 spans 17 residues. In DNA form, the CDR3 reads TGTGCCAGCAGTTTTGCAATCGTTTCTCTGAACACCGGGGAGCTGTTTTTT. Its protein product is CASSFAIVSLNTGELFF.

This chain uses TRBV7-9 with TRBJ1-4, with 7 bases identical to TRBD1. The CDR3 extends over 14 amino acids. J lost 8 bases, V lost 7 bases, and 10 bases had no gene match. The germline V gene encodes CDR1 SEHNR and CDR2 FQNEAQ (reference sequence). This chain's CDR3 is CASTSGTAYEKLFF. The CDR3 region has the DNA TGTGCCAGCACCTCCGGGACAGCTTACGAAAAACTGTTTTTT. The variable domain in full, with the rest retrieved from reference TRBV7-9 and TRBJ1-4, is DTGVSQNPRHKITKRGQNVTFRCDPISEHNRLYWYRQTLGQGPEFLTYFQNEAQLEKSRLLSDRFSAERPKGSFSTLEIQRTEQGDSAMYLCASTSGTAYEKLFFGSGTQLSVL.

The V call is TRBV10-3, the J call TRBJ2-7; 8 nucleotides agree with TRBD2. With V trimmed by 0 bases and J by 3 bases, 13 bases remained unmatched. The CDR3 extends over 18 amino acids. Germline V gene data show CDR1 as ENHRY and CDR2 as SYGVKD. The CDR3 protein is CAISESLGGRTLGYEQYF. Written as DNA, the CDR3 is TGTGCCATCAGTGAGTCTCTGGGCGGGAGGACCCTTGGCTACGAGCAGTACTTC.

Remarks on this clonotype: At one end the junction does not follow the germline gene, possibly because of a read error. V usage is TRBV29-1 and J usage is TRBJ2-5; 7 bases align to TRBD2. This CDR3 region has 12 residues. The germline V gene has CDR1 SQVTM and CDR2 ANQGSEA. CDR3 in DNA: TGCAGTGTTGGACGGGGAGGGGAGACCCAGTACTTC. Amino acid sequence: CSVGRGGETQYF.

V is TRBV6-5 and J is TRBJ2-7, with 7 bases matching TRBD1. Germline V gene sequence: CDR1 MNHEY, CDR2 SVGAGI. The CDR3 spans 15 residues. The V and J ends lost 10 bases and 3 bases, in that order; junction bases with no gene match: 15. CDR3 loop: CANHRGVVENYEQYF. DNA for the CDR3: TGTGCCAACCACAGGGGCGTGGTAGAAAACTACGAGCAGTACTTC.

This clonotype was counted at least ten times. The CDR3 loop reads CSYKGVTNTGELFF. The CDR3 bases are TGCAGTTACAAGGGGGTCACGAACACCGGGGAGCTGTTTTTT. The chain has TRBV29-1 and TRBJ2-2, with D perhaps matching TRBD1 (6 bases). From germline, CDR1 is SQVTM and CDR2 ANQGSEA. The CDR3 extends over 14 amino acids.

This clonotype was recorded many times. The chain uses TRBV10-2 and TRBJ2-1; 10 bases are a match to TRBD2. Germline CDR1 WSHSY, CDR2 SAAADI. The CDR3 totals 15 residues. Germline trimming cut 4 bases from V and 10 bases from J; bases unmatched to any gene: 10. CDR3 nucleotides: TGCGCCAGCAGTGTTGGGGCTAGCGGGAGCGGGGAGCAGTTCTTC. Protein: CASSVGASGSGEQFF.

CDR3 region: CASSSETDRGETQSQYF. The DNA for the CDR3 is TGTGCCAGCAGCTCAGAAACGGACAGGGGTGAAACTCAGTCCCAGTATTTT. The V call is TRBV11-3, the J call TRBJ1-5, with TRBD1 matching 9 bases. The end of the DNA aligns better with TRBJ2-3, so the J call may be wrong. The CDR3 is 17 residues long. CDR1 is SGHNT and CDR2 is YENEEA in the germline V gene.

In the case of this clonotype: A much larger clone lies a single base off, so this may be a read error. The genes are TRBV12-3 or TRBV12-4 and TRBJ2-1; 7 bases agree with TRBD2. This CDR3 has 15 residues. CDR3 nucleotide sequence: TGTGCCAGCAGGACACTAGCGAGCTCCTACAATGAGCGGTTCTTC. This gives the protein CASRTLASSYNERFF.

As to this clonotype: It may be a read error: a sequence one base away is much more abundant. The chain combines TRBV11-2 with TRBJ2-5; 9 nucleotides match TRBD2. The CDR3 covers 14 residues. From germline, CDR1 is SGHAT and CDR2 FQNNGV. The CDR3 here is CAISKGLAEETQYF. In nucleotides, the CDR3 is TGTGCCATCAGCAAGGGACTAGCCGAAGAGACCCAGTACTTC.

Points on this clonotype: An end of the junction does not agree with germline; a read error may underlie this. The chain recombines TRBV6-5 with TRBJ2-3; D possibly corresponds to TRBD2 (5 bases). CDR3 length: 14 residues. Germline V gene lookup returns CDR1 MNHEY and CDR2 SVGAGI. CDR3 DNA sequence: TGTGCCAGTAGTCCTAGCCCTCGTAATGGTACGCAATATTTT. The encoded protein is CASSPSPRNGTQYF.

This clonotype was counted ten times or more. This chain connects TRBV4-2 to TRBJ2-5; the D gene is possibly TRBD1 (6 bases). The CDR3 has 13 amino acids. The V gene lost 2 bases and the J gene lost 5 bases, with 9 bases spanning the gap. The germline CDR1 and CDR2 sequences are LGHNA and YNFKEQ. In DNA form, the CDR3 reads TGTGCCAGCAGCCAAACAGGGCTGGAGACCCAGTACTTC. Its protein is CASSQTGLETQYF.

This clonotype came up a few times. The V and J genes are TRBV4-1 and TRBJ1-4; TRBD1 matches at 11 bases. Germline V CDR1 and CDR2: MGHRA, YSYEKL. The CDR3 has 15 residues. V lost 5 bases to trimming and J lost 6 bases; unmatched junction nucleotides: 5. Written as DNA, the CDR3 is TGCGCCAGCAGCGGGACAGGGGGTTCGTATGAAAAACTGTTTTTT. Encoded protein: CASSGTGGSYEKLFF.

As to this clonotype: Given a much more abundant clone one base away, this may be a read error. The V call is TRBV29-1, the J call TRBJ1-2; 8 nucleotides agree with TRBD1. The germline CDR1 and CDR2 sequences are SQVTM and ANQGSEA. V was clipped by 0 bases and J by 5 bases; unmatched bases: 5. The CDR3 is made up of 14 amino acids. For the CDR3, the DNA is TGCAGCGTTGAAGAAGGACAGGGACAATATGGCTACACCTTC. It yields the protein CSVEEGQGQYGYTF.